What follows are 2 T cell receptor beta chains derived from one specimen sequenced in a study of identical twins. TCRdb analysed the 5' RACE reads with MiXCR anew, one entry per CDR3 protein. Of some 500,000 distinct CDR3 sequences listed, 13% to 15% were seen once; the top ten hold 0.5% to 0.65%. These same records also appear under a second study, on yellow fever vaccine responses in identical twins.

The sequencing input was CD4+ T cells sorted from blood. Source of these receptors: a woman aged 18-29 years in good health.

V and J are TRBV6-2 or TRBV6-3 and TRBJ2-7; TRBD2 is a possible D gene (6 bases). The V gene's germline CDR1 is MNHEY and CDR2 SVGEGT. Trimming shortened V by 4 bases and J by 2 bases, and 12 bases separated the two germline ends. This CDR3 contains 14 residues. The CDR3, as DNA: TGTGCCAGCAGTTGGACTACCTTTCCCTACGAGCAGTACTTC. It is translated as CASSWTTFPYEQYF.

In this sample, this clonotype turned up many times. The chain couples TRBV10-3 to TRBJ1-1, with a weak D call TRBD1 (5 bases). The CDR3 is 14 residues long. CDR1 ENHRY and CDR2 SYGVKD come from the germline V gene. V lost 6 bases and J 0 bases, leaving 11 bases between the germline ends. CDR3 bases: TGTGCCATCAGACCCTGGGGCATGAACACTGAAGCTTTCTTT. The encoded protein is CAIRPWGMNTEAFF.